This T cell receptor beta chain stems from a study of CD8+ T cells in alopecia areata. Study background: Treatment comprised oral tofacitinib, 5 to 10 mg twice daily, in treated patients.

RNA was extracted and reverse transcribed into cDNA as the sequencing template. Sequencing used immunoSEQ multiplex PCR; TCRdb keeps in-frame clones, though not all of them. There are about 150,000 clones in the sample; more than 45% occur only once, and 6.5% to 7.5% lies in the top ten. Study outcomes and limitations: In lesional scalp, particularly from alopecia totalis/universalis, clonality was higher than in normal scalp.

With respect to this clone: Its target is unknown.

V was pared by 0 bases and J by 5 bases, with 3 bases between. The CDR3 is made up of 12 amino acids. Germline CDR1 reads SGDLS; CDR2 reads YYNGEE. This TCR was sampled from a human donor with alopecia areata. The sample consisted of CD4+ T cells sorted from blood. This rearrangement joins TRBV9 to TRBJ2-1; D call uncertain. CDR3 in amino acids: CASSVGHNEQFF. DNA for the CDR3: TGTGCCAGCAGCGTAGGCCACAATGAGCAGTTCTTC.